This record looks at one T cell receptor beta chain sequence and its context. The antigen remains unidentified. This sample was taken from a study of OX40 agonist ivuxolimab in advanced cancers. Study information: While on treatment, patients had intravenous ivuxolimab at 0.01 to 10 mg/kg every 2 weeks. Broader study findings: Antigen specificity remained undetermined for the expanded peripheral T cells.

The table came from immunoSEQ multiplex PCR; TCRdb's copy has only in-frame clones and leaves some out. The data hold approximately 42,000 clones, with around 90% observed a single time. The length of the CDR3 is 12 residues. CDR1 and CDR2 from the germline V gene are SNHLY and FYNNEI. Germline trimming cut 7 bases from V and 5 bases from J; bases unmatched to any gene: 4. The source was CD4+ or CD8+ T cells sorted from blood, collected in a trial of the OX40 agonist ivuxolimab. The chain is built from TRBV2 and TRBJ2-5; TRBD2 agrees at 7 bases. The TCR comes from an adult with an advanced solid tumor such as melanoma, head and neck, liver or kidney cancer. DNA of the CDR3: TGTGCCAGCACGGGACTAAGGGAGACCCAGTACTTC. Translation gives CASTGLRETQYF.